These T cell receptor beta chains were read from a single sample in a study of T cell responses to AZD1222 COVID-19 vaccine. TCRdb's table, derived via immunoSEQ multiplex PCR, lists solely in-frame clones and lacks some. Here the sample spans 250,000 to 300,000 clones, approximately 94% being singletons. Sequences were derived from peripheral blood, sampled 28 days after the second AZD1222 dose. Receptor source: an adult who received the AZD1222 COVID-19 vaccine. Each CDR3 is given with its conserved first and last residue. Each record gives: D gene, clone size, J gene, V gene, CDR3 protein, CDR3 DNA. A D gene is named only where the DNA matches it firmly. The size field is filled for only some rows; it gives once, few, many or a size class.

d_call: -
clone_size: -
j_call: TRBJ1-6
v_call: TRBV7-6
cdr3_aa: CASRIGGSSSPLHF
cdr3_nt: TGTGCCAGCAGAATCGGGGGATCCTCTTCACCCCTCCACTTT

d_call: -
clone_size: -
j_call: TRBJ1-1
v_call: TRBV27
cdr3_aa: CASSPTGQVGTEAFF
cdr3_nt: TGTGCCAGCAGCCCAACGGGGCAGGTGGGCACTGAAGCTTTCTTT

d_call: TRBD1
clone_size: once
j_call: TRBJ1-5
v_call: TRBV2
cdr3_aa: CASSLNWGQGGQPQHF
cdr3_nt: TGTGCCAGCAGTTTGAATTGGGGACAGGGAGGTCAGCCCCAGCATTTT

d_call: -
clone_size: -
j_call: TRBJ1-1
v_call: TRBV7-9
cdr3_aa: CASSPTNSLNTEAFF
cdr3_nt: TGTGCCAGCAGTCCCACGAACAGTTTAAACACTGAAGCTTTCTTT

d_call: -
clone_size: -
j_call: TRBJ2-3
v_call: TRBV28
cdr3_aa: CASSSLRDTQYF
cdr3_nt: TGTGCCAGCAGTTCCCTACGGGATACGCAGTATTTT

d_call: -
clone_size: -
j_call: TRBJ1-1
v_call: TRBV28
cdr3_aa: CASIPQGTEAFF
cdr3_nt: TGTGCCAGCATCCCCCAGGGGACTGAAGCTTTCTTT

d_call: TRBD2
clone_size: -
j_call: TRBJ2-7
v_call: TRBV27
cdr3_aa: CASSSGTSGRRYEQYF
cdr3_nt: TGTGCCAGCAGTTCCGGGACTAGCGGGAGACGGTACGAGCAGTACTTC

d_call: -
clone_size: -
j_call: TRBJ1-2
v_call: TRBV4-2
cdr3_aa: CASSQAPTGGWDGYTF
cdr3_nt: TGTGCCAGCAGCCAAGCACCCACAGGAGGGTGGGATGGCTACACCTTC

d_call: -
clone_size: -
j_call: TRBJ2-7
v_call: TRBV20-1
cdr3_aa: CSASSVQDYEQYF
cdr3_nt: TGCAGTGCTAGTAGTGTACAGGACTACGAGCAGTACTTC

d_call: -
clone_size: -
j_call: TRBJ1-5
v_call: TRBV12-3/TRBV12-4
cdr3_aa: CASSLDSYQPQHF
cdr3_nt: TGTGCCAGCAGCCTGGACAGCTATCAGCCCCAGCATTTT

d_call: -
clone_size: -
j_call: TRBJ2-2
v_call: TRBV12-3/TRBV12-4
cdr3_aa: CASSLVGRRELFF
cdr3_nt: TGTGCCAGCAGTTTAGTCGGCAGGAGGGAGCTGTTTTTT

d_call: TRBD2
clone_size: -
j_call: TRBJ2-1
v_call: TRBV10-3
cdr3_aa: CAISGGGEQFF
cdr3_nt: TGTGCCATCAGTGGGGGGGGTGAGCAGTTCTTC

d_call: TRBD1
clone_size: -
j_call: TRBJ1-1
v_call: TRBV6-2/TRBV6-3
cdr3_aa: CASSYPGWGQGNTEAFF
cdr3_nt: TGTGCCAGCAGTTACCCGGGTTGGGGACAGGGGAACACTGAAGCTTTCTTT

d_call: -
clone_size: once
j_call: TRBJ1-2
v_call: TRBV9
cdr3_aa: CASSLDTNYGYTF
cdr3_nt: TGTGCCAGCAGCCTGGACACAAACTATGGCTACACCTTC

d_call: TRBD1
clone_size: -
j_call: TRBJ2-7
v_call: TRBV12-3/TRBV12-4
cdr3_aa: CASSLAGGNEQYF
cdr3_nt: TGTGCCAGCAGTTTGGCAGGGGGAAACGAGCAGTACTTC

d_call: -
clone_size: -
j_call: TRBJ1-1
v_call: TRBV7-2
cdr3_aa: CASSSRLGSTEAFF
cdr3_nt: TGTGCCAGCAGCTCTCGTTTGGGGAGCACTGAAGCTTTCTTT

d_call: TRBD2
clone_size: -
j_call: TRBJ2-2
v_call: TRBV7-9
cdr3_aa: CASSALGSGAIRELFF
cdr3_nt: TGTGCCAGCAGCGCACTGGGGAGCGGGGCGATTCGGGAGCTGTTTTTT